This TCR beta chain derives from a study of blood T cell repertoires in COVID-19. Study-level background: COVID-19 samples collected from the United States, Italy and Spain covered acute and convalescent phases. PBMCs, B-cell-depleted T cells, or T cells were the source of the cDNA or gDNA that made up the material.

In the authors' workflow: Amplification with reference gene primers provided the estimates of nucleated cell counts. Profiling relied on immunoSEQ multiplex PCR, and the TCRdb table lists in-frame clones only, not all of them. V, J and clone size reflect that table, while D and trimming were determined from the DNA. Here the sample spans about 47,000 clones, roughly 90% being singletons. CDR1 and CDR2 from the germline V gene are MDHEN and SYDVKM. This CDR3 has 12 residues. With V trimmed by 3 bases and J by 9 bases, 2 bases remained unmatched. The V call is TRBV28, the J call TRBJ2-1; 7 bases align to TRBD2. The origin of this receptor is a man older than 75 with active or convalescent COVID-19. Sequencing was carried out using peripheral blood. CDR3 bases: TGTGCCAGCAGTTTTGGGGAGGGTGAGCAGTTCTTC. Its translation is CASSFGEGEQFF.